This T cell receptor (beta chain) was identified during a study of blood T cells in healthy people across ages. Turning to this clonotype: The antigen is undetermined.

A second PCR of 7 to 11 cycles used a sample-barcoded 5' primer and a J-beta primer mix. Each cDNA was tagged by a template-switch adaptor containing 12 random nucleotides. TCRdb reanalysed the 5' RACE reads using MiXCR and keeps one entry per CDR3 protein. The sample holds about 1.7 million distinct CDR3 sequences, 28% seen once. Study conclusions and caveats: Per million T cells, the diversity of TCR beta decreased roughly linearly as age advanced. Higher diversity and more naive CD4+ cells were features of long-lived donors, compared to aged donors. For the donors, CMV status was unknown and possibly confounded expanded clonotype changes.

Sequenced: blood. The receptor comes from a woman aged 25 to 45 in good health.

The CDR3 DNA sequence: TGCAGTGCTAGAGGGGGGGACTGCGTCTGGGGCCAAGAGACCCAGTACTTC. It translates to CSARGGDCVWGQETQYF. This chain joins TRBV20-1 and TRBJ2-5, with D possibly matching TRBD2 (6 bases). The CDR3 has 17 amino acids. V gave up 1 base and J gave up 1 base, with 19 bases separating them. The germline V gene encodes CDR1 DFQATT and CDR2 SNEGSKA (reference sequence).